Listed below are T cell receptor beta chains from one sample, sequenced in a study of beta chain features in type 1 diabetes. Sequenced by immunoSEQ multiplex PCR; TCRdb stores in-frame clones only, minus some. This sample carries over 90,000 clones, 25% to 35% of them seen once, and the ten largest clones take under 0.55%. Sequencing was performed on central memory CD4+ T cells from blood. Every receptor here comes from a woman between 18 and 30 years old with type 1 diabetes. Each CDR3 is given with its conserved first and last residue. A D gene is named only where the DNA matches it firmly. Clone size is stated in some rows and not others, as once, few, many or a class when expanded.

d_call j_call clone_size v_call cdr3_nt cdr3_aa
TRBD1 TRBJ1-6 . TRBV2 TGTGCCAGCAGGGCAGGGGGTAATTCACCCCTCCACTTT CASRAGGNSPLHF
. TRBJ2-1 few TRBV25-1 TGTGCCAGCAGTCAAATTGGGTCGTACAATGAGGGGCAGTTCTTC CASSQIGSYNEGQFF
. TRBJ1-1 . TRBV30 TGTGCCTCATCCCGACGGGGGAACACTGAAGCTTTCTTT CASSRRGNTEAFF
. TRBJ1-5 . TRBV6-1 TGTGCCAGCAGTGAATCACGACAGGCCGGGGCCCAGCCCCAGCATTTT CASSESRQAGAQPQHF
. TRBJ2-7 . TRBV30 TGTGCCTGGAGTCCTAAACAGCCCTACGAGCAGTACTTC CAWSPKQPYEQYF
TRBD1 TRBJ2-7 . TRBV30 TGTGCCTGGGAGCACGGGACAGGGTCCTACGAGCAGTACTTC CAWEHGTGSYEQYF
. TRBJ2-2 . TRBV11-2 TGTGCCAGCAGCAGTAACTCAGGGCACACCGGGGAGCTGTTTTTT CASSSNSGHTGELFF
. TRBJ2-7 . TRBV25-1 TGTGCCAGCAGTTCCAGCTACGAGCAGTACTTC CASSSSYEQYF
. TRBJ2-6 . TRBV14 TGTGCCAGCAGCCAAGGACAGACCTCTGGGGCCAACGTCCTGACTTTC CASSQGQTSGANVLTF
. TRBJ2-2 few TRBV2 TGTGCCAGCAGAGCAGGGGCAGCTCACGGGGAGCTGTTTTTT CASRAGAAHGELFF
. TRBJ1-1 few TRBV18 TGTGCCAGCTCACCGACAGCGAACACTGAAGCTTTCTTT CASSPTANTEAFF
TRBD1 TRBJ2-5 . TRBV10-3 TGTGCCATCAGTGAAAAGGGGGCAGAGACCCAGTACTTC CAISEKGAETQYF
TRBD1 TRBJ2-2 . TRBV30 TGTGCCCACCAGGACAGGGGTTCCGGGGAGCTGTTTTTT CAHQDRGSGELFF
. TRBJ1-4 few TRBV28 TGTGCCAGCAATATACAGGGAACTAATGAAAAACTGTTTTTT CASNIQGTNEKLFF
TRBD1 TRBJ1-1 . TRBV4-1 TGCGCCAGCAGCCGCGGACAGGGACCGAACACTGAAGCTTTCTTT CASSRGQGPNTEAFF
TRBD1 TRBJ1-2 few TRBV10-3 TGTGCCATCCTACAGGGGGCCGGCTATGGCTACACCTTC CAILQGAGYGYTF
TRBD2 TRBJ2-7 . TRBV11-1 TGTGCCAGCAGCTTTCTCCCCGGGACTAGCGGGAGCAAATCCTACGAGCAGTACTTC CASSFLPGTSGSKSYEQYF
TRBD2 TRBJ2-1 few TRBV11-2 TGTGCCAGCCGGGAGGGCCGTGAGCAGTTCTTC CASREGREQFF
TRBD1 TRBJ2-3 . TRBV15 TGTGCCACCAGCAGAGCAGGACAGGGAATAGATACGCAGTATTTT CATSRAGQGIDTQYF
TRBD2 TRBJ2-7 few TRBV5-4 TGTGCCAGCAGCCCGGGGGGTAGCGGGACCTACGAGCAGTACTTC CASSPGGSGTYEQYF
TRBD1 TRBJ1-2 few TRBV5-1 TGCGCCAGCAGCCCACTGACAGGGGACCCAGCTAATGGCTACACCTTC CASSPLTGDPANGYTF
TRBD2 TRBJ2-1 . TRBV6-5 TGTGCCAGCAGTAGAGCGGGAGGCTCCTACAATGAGCAGTTCTTC CASSRAGGSYNEQFF
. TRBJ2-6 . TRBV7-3 TGTGCCAGCAGCTTAACGTATTCGGGCTCTGGGGCCAACGTCCTGACTTTC CASSLTYSGSGANVLTF
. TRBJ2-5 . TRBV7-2 TGTGCCAGCAGCTTCTCGTTCCAAGAGACCCAGTACTTC CASSFSFQETQYF
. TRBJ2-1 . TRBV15 TGTGCCACCAGCAGAGATCTAGACCACAATGAGCAGTTCTTC CATSRDLDHNEQFF
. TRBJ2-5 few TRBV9 TGTGCCAGCGGTAGCGGCCAAGAGACCCAGTACTTC CASGSGQETQYF
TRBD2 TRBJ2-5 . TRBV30 TGTGCCTGGAGCCAAAACGGCCGGACTAGCGGGAGTGAGACCCAGTACTTC CAWSQNGRTSGSETQYF
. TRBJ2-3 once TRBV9 TGTGCCAGCAGCGTGGACAGTCACACAGATACGCAGTATTTT CASSVDSHTDTQYF
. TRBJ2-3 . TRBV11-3 TGTGCCAGCACCGGACCCCGGGGAAATACGCAGTATTTT CASTGPRGNTQYF
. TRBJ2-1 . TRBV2 TGTGCCTGCCGGGACTCCATAAACAATGAGCAGTTCTTC CACRDSINNEQFF
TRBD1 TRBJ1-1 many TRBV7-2 TGTGCCAGCAGCCCCGCGGGACAGGGGGCAGGTGAAGCTTTCTTT CASSPAGQGAGEAFF
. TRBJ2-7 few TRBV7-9 TGTGCCAGCAGCTTTGGACAGCTATACGAGCAGTACTTC CASSFGQLYEQYF
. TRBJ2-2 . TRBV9 TGTGCCAGCAGCGTAGCTTTTAGTAGCGACATCACCGGGGAGCTGTTTTTT CASSVAFSSDITGELFF
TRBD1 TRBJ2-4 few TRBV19 TGTGCCAGTAGTTTGGGACAGGGGCGCTTTTATTCGGCCAAAAACATTCAGTACTTC CASSLGQGRFYSAKNIQYF
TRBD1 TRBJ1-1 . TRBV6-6 TGTGCCAGCAGTCCATCCAGGGGGCTGACCACTGAAGCTTTCTTT CASSPSRGLTTEAFF
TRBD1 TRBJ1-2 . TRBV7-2 TGTGCCAGCAGCTTAATTCCGGGTCTAGGGGGCGGCTACACCTTC CASSLIPGLGGGYTF
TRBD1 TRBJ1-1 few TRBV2 TGTGCCAGCAGTCCGGACAGGGGGCGGCTCGCTTTCTTT CASSPDRGRLAFF
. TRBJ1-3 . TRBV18 TGTGCCAGCTCACCACCGGACAGCGCTCGGGACACCATATATTTT CASSPPDSARDTIYF
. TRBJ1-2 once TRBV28 TGTGCCAGCGGAAGAGGGGGGGGTTTCGACTATGGCTACACCTTC CASGRGGGFDYGYTF
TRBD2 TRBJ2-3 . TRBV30 TGTGCCTGGAGTCCTCCGGGACTAGTGGCCCGGGATACGCAGTATTTT CAWSPPGLVARDTQYF
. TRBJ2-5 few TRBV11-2 TGTGCCAGCAGCTTAGATCGGGATTCGGTTAAGACCCAGTACTTC CASSLDRDSVKTQYF
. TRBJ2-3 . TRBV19 TGTGCCAGTAGTAGTTCTAGGGACAACACAGATACGCAGTATTTT CASSSSRDNTDTQYF
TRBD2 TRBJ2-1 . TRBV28 TGTGCCAGCACCCCTCAGGCGGGAGGGCGCGGGAATGAGCAGTTCTTC CASTPQAGGRGNEQFF
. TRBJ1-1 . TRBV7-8 TGTGCCAGCAGACGCGGACAGTTGAACACTGAAGCTTTCTTT CASRRGQLNTEAFF
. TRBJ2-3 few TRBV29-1 TGCAGCGTTGAAGAGGCACAAGATACGCAGTATTTT CSVEEAQDTQYF